This TCR beta chain came from a study of beta chain features in type 1 diabetes listed by TCRdb under 2018. Background for the entire study: Patients and healthy donors did not differ in mean age, gender distribution, total cell number or subset yield. A total of roughly 100 million sorted cells were examined across all samples, and RNA yield correlated strongly with the number of cells per subset. In the study, recently diagnosed type 1 diabetes patients and matched healthy donors were compared on the TCRB repertoires of their sorted circulating CD4+ T cell subsets. Regulatory and stem cell-like memory subsets were isolated from only 8 patients and roughly 8 healthy donors, whereas naive and central memory subsets came from all 30 or so donors.

General conclusions and limits of the study: Sequencing cDNA rather than genomic DNA could over-represent highly expressing activated cells, although activation and CD3 levels did not differ between groups. Shorter templates might be favored by PCR, yet because patient and control samples were amplified and corrected together, any such skew would affect both groups equally. Because the HLA sub-analyses included only small numbers of individuals, any influence of HLA type on TCRB rearrangement was left unresolved. Type 1 diabetes patients showed a moderate but significant shortening of TCRB CDR3 length in all four CD4+ subsets. Naive, central memory and regulatory TCRB repertoires appeared to be more similar among patients than among healthy donors. At VDJ recombination sites, patients with type 1 diabetes made fewer insertions and deleted more nucleotides, a pattern implying thymic rearrangement abnormalities.

The germline V gene (reference sequence) specifies MNHEY as CDR1 and SMNVEV as CDR2. V is clipped by 3 bases and J by 4 bases, and the sequence between their germline boundaries is 16 bases long. The CDR3 holds 15 amino acids from the cysteine to the phenylalanine. The read is trimmed to its CDR3 DNA, 45 bases read in frame from base 1. All of the isolated RNA was reverse transcribed with the High Capacity cDNA Reverse Transcription Kit, so expressed TCRB transcripts were sequenced. Stem cell-like memory T cell samples underwent survey-depth immunoSEQ sequencing, averaging about 1 million total reads per sample. After sorted cells were lysed in RLT buffer, RNA was extracted with DNase-treated RNeasy Micro or Mini kits, with the choice depending on cell number. To prevent cross-contamination, each cell subset was processed individually, whereas patient and healthy donor samples were processed jointly. Using the immunoSEQ multiplex PCR, TCRB sequences were amplified from cDNA into 87-bp fragments spanning the CDR3 region. Sequencing of the amplicons was performed on the Illumina HiSeq platform. Per the original workflow: PCR bias was computationally corrected using synthetic template baselines, reads within Hamming distance 2 were collapsed, and singletons that could not be merged were discarded. Reads were aligned against IMGT so that V, D and J genes, CDR3 length and insertions or deletions at six rearrangement sites could be assigned. Clonotype counts were normalized to sorted cell number within each subset before computing true diversity and Gini coefficients with the tcR R package. Repertoire sharing was quantified using the overlap coefficient calculated on TCRB nucleotide sequences. TCRdb mirrors the immuneACCESS table, restricted to in-frame sequences. Some clones are absent from its copies; in checked studies, under half trace to an unresolved V gene, and the reason for the others is unknown. The DNA was the basis for D and trimming; V, J and clone size are from that table. For this sample there are roughly 12,000 clones; roughly half appear just once. About 1% of the sample is taken by the ten largest.

A single peripheral blood draw of around 0.11 L on average was collected from each donor into heparinised tubes. Using a panel that included CD45RO, CCR7, CD25, CD127, CD95 and CD27, naive, central memory, regulatory and stem cell-like memory CD4+ T cells were sorted on a BD FACSAria II. Purity was above 98% for every sorted population. PBMCs were separated immediately by Lymphoprep density gradient centrifugation and were stained directly, without being cultured. So that batch effects would be minimized, each experiment stained and sorted samples in pairs, pairing one healthy donor with one patient. Only a few counts were recorded for this clone. The antigen it recognizes is unknown. It has no much larger one-base neighbor in the sample; base qualities were not kept.

The receptor comes from a man between 18 and 29 years old in good health. The sample was stem cell memory CD4+ T cells from blood. The sample's cell subset or site, from its label and the paper: stem cell-like memory CD4+ T cells. The V and J genes are TRBV27 and TRBJ2-7; a weak D assignment points to TRBD1 (6 bases agree). The CDR3 region reads CASSFTRGPMYEQYF. The DNA sequence is TGTGCCAGCAGTTTTACCAGGGGACCTATGTACGAGCAGTACTTC.